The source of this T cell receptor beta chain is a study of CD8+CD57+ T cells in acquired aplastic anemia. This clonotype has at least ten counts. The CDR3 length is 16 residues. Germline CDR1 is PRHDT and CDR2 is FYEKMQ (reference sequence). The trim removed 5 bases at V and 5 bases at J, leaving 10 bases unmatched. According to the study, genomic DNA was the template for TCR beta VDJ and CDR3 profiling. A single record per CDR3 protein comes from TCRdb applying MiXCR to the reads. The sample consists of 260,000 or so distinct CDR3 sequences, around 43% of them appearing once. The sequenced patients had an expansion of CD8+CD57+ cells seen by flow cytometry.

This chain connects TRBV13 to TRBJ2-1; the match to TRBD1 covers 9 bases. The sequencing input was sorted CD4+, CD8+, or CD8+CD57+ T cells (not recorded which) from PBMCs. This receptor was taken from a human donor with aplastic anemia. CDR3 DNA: TGTGCCAGCAGCCCTAGCCGGGACAGGGTAAACAATGAGCAGTTCTTC. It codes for CASSPSRDRVNNEQFF.